The clone carrying this T cell receptor beta chain was counted at least ten times. This CDR3 is built from 15 residues. The germline V gene has CDR1 SGHAT and CDR2 FQDESV (reference sequence). Deletions cut 3 bases from V and 2 bases from J, with 14 bases between. These data are taken from a study of T cells in Graves' hyperthyroidism and ophthalmopathy. RNA transcripts yielded amplified TCR beta CDR3 regions. First-round RT-PCR targeting the TCR CDR3 was performed with the HTBI primer set. TCRdb recomputed calls from the multiplex PCR reads with MiXCR, one row per CDR3 protein. The sample lists 490,000 or so distinct CDR3 sequences; 22% were seen once.

This clonotype was sampled from a woman in her 70s with Graves' ophthalmopathy. Sequencing used blood. The J gene is TRBJ2-7, the V gene TRBV11-1; a possible D gene is TRBD2 (6 bases). This chain's CDR3 is CASSFAGTSPYEQYF. The DNA of the CDR3 is TGTGCCAGCAGCTTCGCCGGGACTTCCCCCTACGAGCAGTACTTC.